Listed here are 31 T cell receptor beta chains from one sample, sequenced in a study of OX40 agonist ivuxolimab in advanced cancers. The protocol was immunoSEQ multiplex PCR, while the TCRdb copy is restricted to in-frame clones and leaves out a portion. This sample yields 40,000 to 45,000 clones, of which roughly 80% are seen a single time; about 10% belongs to the top ten. The specimen comprised CD4+ or CD8+ T cells sorted from blood, sampled in a trial of the OX40 agonist ivuxolimab. Every receptor here comes from an adult with an advanced solid tumor such as melanoma, head and neck, liver or kidney cancer.

The chain carries TRBV28 and TRBJ2-7; D might be TRBD2 (6 bases). Deletions cut 5 bases from V and 0 bases from J, with 8 bases between. The CDR3 contains 13 residues. Germline V gene sequence: CDR1 MDHEN, CDR2 SYDVKM. The CDR3 nucleotides read TGTGCCAGCAGTATAGCGGTCTCCTACGAGCAGTACTTC. This codes for CASSIAVSYEQYF.

This clone was found a few times. V gene TRBV27 combines with J gene TRBJ2-1; tentatively, D is TRBD1 or TRBD2 (5 bases each). The CDR3 sequence is 15 residues long. V lost 8 bases and J 1 base, leaving 15 bases between the germline ends. Germline V gene lookup returns CDR1 MNHEY and CDR2 SMNVEV (reference sequence). In DNA form, the CDR3 reads TGTGCCAGCCGTTACGAGGGGCGTTCCTACAATGAGCAGTTCTTC. Translating it yields CASRYEGRSYNEQFF.

The chain links TRBV10-3 to TRBJ2-1, with 8 bases lining up with TRBD1. The CDR3 is made up of 14 amino acids. CDR1 and CDR2 (germline): ENHRY, SYGVKD. Losses at the gene ends were 7 bases for V and 2 bases for J; bases not matched to a gene: 4. The CDR3 is CAIKGQDAYNEQFF. The CDR3 DNA follows: TGTGCCATCAAGGGACAGGACGCCTACAATGAGCAGTTCTTC.

The chain recombines TRBV9 with TRBJ1-3, with 7 bases that match TRBD1. In germline, CDR1 is SGDLS, CDR2 YYNGEE. With 4 bases clipped from V and 0 bases from J, the junction kept 4 bases outside the gene matches. The CDR3 length is 15 residues. The CDR3 protein is CASSPQGSSGNTIYF. The CDR3 bases are TGTGCCAGCAGCCCACAGGGGAGCTCTGGAAACACCATATATTTT.

This chain uses TRBV6-5 with TRBJ2-1; D is perhaps TRBD2 (6 bases). V was trimmed by 2 bases and J by 8 bases, leaving 16 bases between them. Germline CDR1 reads MNHEY; CDR2 reads SVGAGI. The CDR3 totals 15 residues. The CDR3, as DNA: TGTGCCAGCAGTTACCAAGGGAGGCCCAGGGATGAGCAGTTCTTC. This codes for CASSYQGRPRDEQFF.

In this sample, this clone turned up a few times. The V call is TRBV19, the J call TRBJ2-7; D is uncertain. Germline assignment: CDR1 LNHDA and CDR2 SQIVND (reference sequence). The CDR3 has 14 amino acids. The V end was cut by 5 bases, the J end by 3 bases, with 14 bases between. CDR3 sequence (DNA): TGTGCCAGTAGTTTAACCTTTGAGAACTACGAGCAGTACTTC. It encodes CASSLTFENYEQYF.

Note on this clone: One end of the junction is discordant with germline, which a read error may explain. This chain joins TRBV11-1 and TRBJ2-1, with TRBD2 matching over 8 bases. The CDR3 covers 13 residues. CDR1 and CDR2 from the germline V gene are SGHAT and FQDESV (reference sequence). CDR3 DNA: TGTGCCAGCAGTCCCGGAGGAGCGGGAGACGAGGTCTTC. As protein: CASSPGGAGDEVF.

The V call is TRBV18, the J call TRBJ2-7; tentative D call: TRBD1 (5 bases). CDR1 is KGHSH and CDR2 is LQKENI in the germline V gene. The CDR3 sequence is 14 residues long. The V gene lost 4 bases and the J gene lost 2 bases, with 12 bases spanning the gap. This CDR3 reads CASSLGPGPYEQYF. DNA for the CDR3: TGTGCCAGCTCACTGGGGCCAGGGCCCTACGAGCAGTACTTC. The variable domain in full, completed from reference TRBV18 and TRBJ2-7, reads NAGVMQNPRHLVRRRGQEARLRCSPMKGHSHVYWYRQLPEEGLKFMVYLQKENIIDESGMPKERFSAEFPKEGPSILRIQQVVRGDSAAYFCASSLGPGPYEQYFGPGTRLTVT.

V and J are TRBV10-3 and TRBJ1-2, with D tentatively TRBD1 (6 bases). The CDR3 length is 14 residues. The germline V gene encodes CDR1 ENHRY and CDR2 SYGVKD. Deletions cut 3 bases from V and 4 bases from J, with 12 bases between. The CDR3 nucleotides are TGTGCCATCAGTGAAGGAACAGGGTCCTATGGCTACACCTTC. Translated, it gives CAISEGTGSYGYTF.

The chain recombines TRBV19 with TRBJ2-4; possible D gene TRBD2, 6 bases. CDR3 length equals 12 residues. Per germline, CDR1 LNHDA and CDR2 SQIVND (reference sequence). Trimming removed 7 bases from V and 6 bases from J, with 10 bases in between. CDR3 protein: CASIGGGNIQYF. The CDR3 nucleotides read TGTGCCAGTATCGGGGGTGGAAACATTCAGTACTTC. The complete variable domain, with remaining parts taken from reference TRBV19 and TRBJ2-4, reads DGGITQSPKYLFRKEGQNVTLSCEQNLNHDAMYWYRQDPGQGLRLIYYSQIVNDFQKGDIAEGYSVSREKKESFPLTVTSAQKNPTAFYLCASIGGGNIQYFGAGTRLSVL.

This sequence joins TRBV27 and TRBJ2-2; D possibly matches TRBD1 or TRBD2 (5 bases each). Trimming shortened V by 8 bases and J by 8 bases, and 15 bases separated the two germline ends. Germline CDR1 is MNHEY and CDR2 is SMNVEV (reference sequence). This CDR3 is 13 amino acids long. DNA of the CDR3: TGTGCCAGCGGGACCCTGAACAGTGGGGAGCTGTTTTTT. Translated: CASGTLNSGELFF.

This clone was seen more than once but under ten times. The chain employs TRBV6-1 and TRBJ1-3, with TRBD1 identical over 8 bases. Trimming cost V 5 bases and J 4 bases; bases outside gene matches: 4. The CDR3 runs to 14 residues. CDR1 is MNHNS, CDR2 SASEGT, per germline. This CDR3 reads CASSFQGAGNTIYF. The CDR3 DNA reads TGTGCCAGCAGTTTTCAGGGGGCCGGAAACACCATATATTTT.

This clone is labeled medium-sized. The V and J genes are TRBV4-2 and TRBJ1-2, with D possibly matching TRBD1 (5 bases). CDR1 and CDR2 from the germline V gene are LGHNA and YNFKEQ. V was shortened by 2 bases and J by 6 bases, with 16 bases between the two germline ends. This CDR3 is 15 amino acids long. CDR3 sequence: CASSQPGTPAHGYTF. The CDR3 DNA sequence: TGTGCCAGCAGCCAACCCGGGACCCCGGCGCATGGCTACACCTTC.

Only one count was recorded for this clone. CDR3 sequence: CASSTAGINEKLFF. The CDR3 DNA reads as TGTGCCAGCAGTACTGCGGGGATTAATGAAAAACTGTTTTTT. This chain joins TRBV28 and TRBJ1-4, with D unclear. Per germline, CDR1 MDHEN and CDR2 SYDVKM. The CDR3 extends over 14 amino acids. Trimming removed 5 bases at V and 4 bases at J, with 11 bases between.

The chain is built from TRBV20-1 and TRBJ2-4; no firm D call. This CDR3 comprises 11 residues. The germline V and J ends were trimmed by 8 bases and 6 bases, with 11 bases remaining between them. Germline CDR1 reads DFQATT; CDR2 reads SNEGSKA (reference sequence). This CDR3 reads CSPEQGNIQYF. For the CDR3, the DNA is TGCAGTCCAGAACAAGGAAACATTCAGTACTTC.

The V and J genes are TRBV28 and TRBJ2-7; TRBD2 matches 12 bases. Germline V gives CDR1 MDHEN, CDR2 SYDVKM. The CDR3 extends over 14 amino acids. V gave up 5 bases and J gave up 5 bases; unmatched junction bases: 4. CDR3 sequence: CASSMTSGGNEQYF. In DNA form, the CDR3 reads TGTGCCAGCAGTATGACTAGCGGGGGCAACGAGCAGTACTTC. Together with reference TRBV28 and TRBJ2-7, the CDR3 gives the full variable domain: DVKVTQSSRYLVKRTGEKVFLECVQDMDHENMFWYRQDPGLGLRLIYFSYDVKMKEKGDIPEGYSVSREKKERFSLILESASTNQTSMYLCASSMTSGGNEQYFGPGTRLTVT.

The chain couples TRBV9 to TRBJ2-6, with 9 bases aligning to TRBD1. Germline loops: CDR1 SGDLS, CDR2 YYNGEE. This CDR3 spans 19 amino acids. The V and J ends lost 3 bases and 2 bases, in that order; junction bases with no gene match: 12. CDR3 loop: CASSARDRGILAGANVLTF. CDR3 coding DNA: TGTGCCAGCAGCGCGAGAGACAGGGGGATTTTAGCTGGGGCCAACGTCCTGACTTTC.

This chain links TRBV21-1 with TRBJ2-7; the DNA was not used to check the table's D call, TRBD2. TRBV21-1 is termed a pseudogene. The CDR3 extends over 15 amino acids. Here the CDR3 reads CARTHGGDLTYEQYF. The CDR3 bases are TGTGCCAGGACCCACGGGGGAGACTTAACCTACGAGCAGTACTTC.

V and J are TRBV30 and TRBJ2-1; 7 nucleotides match TRBD2. The germline CDR1 and CDR2 sequences are GTSNPN and SVGIG (reference sequence). The V gene end was trimmed by 4 bases and the J gene end by 6 bases; junction bases not matched to a gene: 6. This CDR3 contains 13 residues. The CDR3 spells CAWTISGPNEQFF. CDR3 nucleotides: TGTGCCTGGACAATTAGCGGGCCCAATGAGCAGTTCTTC.

V usage is TRBV7-2 and J usage is TRBJ1-2; 8 bases fit TRBD1. This CDR3 is 15 amino acids long. Germline CDR1 and CDR2: SGHTA and FQGNSA. V trimming: 5 bases; J trimming: 0 bases; junction bases outside the gene matches: 5. The CDR3 reads CASSKGQGSNYGYTF. CDR3 DNA sequence: TGTGCCAGCAGCAAAGGACAGGGTTCTAACTATGGCTACACCTTC.

This rearrangement joins TRBV7-9 to TRBJ1-1; possibly TRBD1 for D (5 bases). V gave up 5 bases and J gave up 0 bases, with 16 bases separating them. Germline V gene lookup returns CDR1 SEHNR and CDR2 FQNEAQ (reference sequence). The CDR3 length is 16 residues. The DNA of the CDR3 is TGTGCCAGCAGCAAGAAGGGGCAGGGTTTGAACACTGAAGCTTTCTTT. Amino acids: CASSKKGQGLNTEAFF. Full variable domain (missing parts from reference TRBV7-9 and TRBJ1-1): DTGVSQNPRHKITKRGQNVTFRCDPISEHNRLYWYRQTLGQGPEFLTYFQNEAQLEKSRLLSDRFSAERPKGSFSTLEIQRTEQGDSAMYLCASSKKGQGLNTEAFFGQGTRLTVV.

V gene TRBV6-6 combines with J gene TRBJ2-7, with 7 nucleotides matching TRBD1. In germline, CDR1 is MNHNY, CDR2 SVGAGI (reference sequence). V lost 6 bases and J lost 0; bases outside the gene matches: 5. CDR3 length: 14 amino acids. CDR3 loop: CASRTGVPSYEQYF. CDR3 nucleotides: TGTGCCAGCAGAACAGGGGTCCCCTCCTACGAGCAGTACTTC.

V usage is TRBV28 and J usage is TRBJ1-1; D unclear. In germline, CDR1 is MDHEN, CDR2 SYDVKM. The CDR3 spans 13 residues. Trimming removed 6 bases at V and 4 bases at J, with 12 bases between. For the CDR3, the DNA is TGTGCCAGCAGAAAAAGTGAATTCACTGAAGCTTTCTTT. Its protein product is CASRKSEFTEAFF. Together with reference TRBV28 and TRBJ1-1, the CDR3 gives the full variable domain: DVKVTQSSRYLVKRTGEKVFLECVQDMDHENMFWYRQDPGLGLRLIYFSYDVKMKEKGDIPEGYSVSREKKERFSLILESASTNQTSMYLCASRKSEFTEAFFGQGTRLTVV.

CDR3 nucleotide sequence: TGTGCCAGTAGTATAGATGGGGCAGTCCAAGAGACCCAGTACTTC. Translated, it gives CASSIDGAVQETQYF. The chain uses TRBV19 and TRBJ2-5; possibly TRBD1 for D (5 bases). V was trimmed by 0 bases and J by 1 base, leaving 9 bases between them. The CDR3 spans 15 residues. CDR1 and CDR2 (germline): LNHDA, SQIVND (reference sequence).

The chain has TRBV28 and TRBJ2-7; D remains unclear. V lost 7 bases, J lost 7 bases, and 14 bases lay in between. Germline CDR1 is MDHEN and CDR2 is SYDVKM. This CDR3 has 12 residues. The CDR3 is CASTTTGREQYF. The CDR3 DNA follows: TGTGCCAGCACCACTACGGGCCGGGAGCAGTACTTC.

The gene calls are TRBV7-9 and TRBJ2-7; the D gene is possibly TRBD1 (5 bases). Trimming cost V 5 bases and J 4 bases, with 12 bases left between them. CDR1 SEHNR and CDR2 FQNEAQ come from the germline V gene (reference sequence). This CDR3 has 13 amino acids. The CDR3 sequence is CASSKGVGYEQYF. The CDR3 coding sequence is TGTGCCAGCAGCAAAGGGGTAGGGTACGAGCAGTACTTC. Complete variable domain (other parts from reference TRBV7-9 and TRBJ2-7): DTGVSQNPRHKITKRGQNVTFRCDPISEHNRLYWYRQTLGQGPEFLTYFQNEAQLEKSRLLSDRFSAERPKGSFSTLEIQRTEQGDSAMYLCASSKGVGYEQYFGPGTRLTVT.

This clone was seen only once. The rearrangement links TRBV6-6 to TRBJ2-1; D gene unclear. This CDR3 is built from 15 residues. Germline values: CDR1 MNHNY, CDR2 SVGAGI (reference sequence). Trimming removed 6 bases at V and 7 bases at J, with 19 bases between. The CDR3 is CASSFELPPRNEQFF. CDR3 sequence (DNA): TGTGCCAGCAGCTTCGAACTCCCCCCTCGGAATGAGCAGTTCTTC.

This chain connects TRBV6-1 to TRBJ1-2; 7 bases map to TRBD1. This CDR3 is 14 amino acids long. With V trimmed by 5 bases and J by 4 bases, 7 bases remained unmatched. Germline CDR1 MNHNS, CDR2 SASEGT. In DNA form, the CDR3 reads TGTGCCAGCAGTAAATTACAGGGGAGCTATGGCTACACCTTC. The encoded protein is CASSKLQGSYGYTF.

The chain is built from TRBV27 and TRBJ2-7; a weak D match, TRBD1 (5 bases). Trimming removed 6 bases at V and 7 bases at J, with 10 bases between. This CDR3 region has 11 residues. Germline V gene lookup returns CDR1 MNHEY and CDR2 SMNVEV (reference sequence). The CDR3 DNA sequence: TGTGCCAGCAGGGGGCTGGGGGAGCAGTACTTC. It yields the protein CASRGLGEQYF.

The chain employs TRBV11-3 and TRBJ2-1; TRBD1 matches 10 bases. From germline, CDR1 is SGHNT and CDR2 YENEEA. Trimming at V came to 0 bases and at J to 5 bases, leaving 1 base not matched to a gene. The CDR3 spans 15 residues. CDR3 nucleotides: TGTGCCAGCAGCTTAGATGGGACAGGGGACAATGAGCAGTTCTTC. This translates into CASSLDGTGDNEQFF.

The CDR3 loop reads CASSGTGVQPQHF. CDR3 DNA sequence: TGCGCCAGCTCCGGGACAGGGGTCCAGCCCCAGCATTTT. This chain connects TRBV10-2 to TRBJ1-5; TRBD1 agrees at 10 bases. Trimming took 8 bases from V and 7 from J; bases not matched to a gene: 5. This CDR3 region has 13 residues. CDR1 and CDR2 (germline): WSHSY, SAAADI.